This TCR beta chain was recovered during a study of siplizumab effects on memory and regulatory T cells. Method: immunoSEQ multiplex PCR; TCRdb's copy keeps in-frame clones and lacks some. The sample lists 90,000 to 110,000 clones, under 95% occurring once. Sequenced sample: CD4+ T cells sorted from blood. The source is a human donor in good health.

CDR3 DNA: TGTGCCAGCAGTGAAGTTACGGACAGCCTAAGGGAGCTGTTTTTT. Its protein product is CASSEVTDSLRELFF. V usage is TRBV6-1 and J usage is TRBJ2-2; tentative D call: TRBD1 (6 bases). The germline V gene encodes CDR1 MNHNS and CDR2 SASEGT. The CDR3 length is 15 residues. Deletions cut 1 base from V and 9 bases from J, with 15 bases between.